The 8 T cell receptor beta chains below were found in one sample sequenced in a study of PD-1 blockade in classical Hodgkin lymphoma. Produced via immunoSEQ multiplex PCR; TCRdb's table is partial and in-frame only. The sample yields about 90,000 clones, 90% seen once. The sample's time point: cycle 4 day 1 (C4D1), after less than seven weeks of nivolumab. Every single patient, without exception, relapsed after autologous stem cell transplantation, and brentuximab vedotin exposure varied. The specimen was peripheral blood mononuclear cells (PBMCs), collected before the fourth cycle of nivolumab. These receptors all stem from a human donor with classical Hodgkin lymphoma.

This rearrangement joins TRBV11-2 to TRBJ1-2, with TRBD1 as a possible D gene (6 bases). Germline CDR1 SGHAT, CDR2 FQNNGV. This CDR3 comprises 17 residues. Trimming pared 6 bases from V and 2 bases from J, leaving 22 bases between. The CDR3 DNA sequence: TGTGCCAGCAGGCGAATTCTCCGGGACACGGACAACTATGGCTACACCTTC. This gives the protein CASRRILRDTDNYGYTF. The entire variable domain, with the rest obtained from reference TRBV11-2 and TRBJ1-2, is as follows: EAGVAQSPRYKIIEKRQSVAFWCNPISGHATLYWYQQILGQGPKLLIQFQNNGVVDDSQLPKDRFSAERLKGVDSTLKIQPAKLEDSAVYLCASRRILRDTDNYGYTFGSGTRLTVV.

The gene calls are TRBV28 and TRBJ2-3; TRBD1 is a possible D gene (6 bases). Germline V CDR1 and CDR2: MDHEN, SYDVKM. This CDR3 comprises 15 residues. V dropped 8 bases and J dropped 0 bases, with 15 bases sitting between them. The CDR3 is CASALQGTSTDTQYF. For the CDR3, the DNA is TGTGCCAGCGCCCTACAGGGTACTAGCACAGATACGCAGTATTTT.

The rearrangement links TRBV5-6 to TRBJ1-6; no firm D call. Trimming took 4 bases from V and 10 from J, leaving 15 bases between them. The CDR3 consists of 14 residues. The germline gives CDR1 SGHDT, CDR2 YYEEEE. The CDR3 DNA sequence: TGTGCCAGCAGCGTGACCGGGAATAGCTCACCCCTCCACTTT. Translated, it gives CASSVTGNSSPLHF.

This chain joins TRBV18 and TRBJ2-7; no clear D. Germline-derived CDR1 and CDR2 are KGHSH and LQKENI. The CDR3 is 15 residues long. The V and J ends lost 0 bases and 0 bases respectively, with 9 bases between them. CDR3 residues: CASSPPDLLSYEQYF. CDR3 DNA: TGTGCCAGCTCACCACCGGACCTCCTCTCCTACGAGCAGTACTTC.

This chain links TRBV27 with TRBJ2-7; TRBD2 matches at 9 bases. V lost 5 bases to trimming and J lost 3 bases; unmatched junction nucleotides: 11. The CDR3 has 16 residues. The germline gives CDR1 MNHEY, CDR2 SMNVEV (reference sequence). The CDR3 is CASSPHRASGDYEQYF. The CDR3 DNA is TGTGCCAGCAGTCCTCATCGGGCTAGCGGGGACTACGAGCAGTACTTC.

The rearrangement links TRBV5-4 to TRBJ2-3; D ambiguous. This CDR3 is 15 amino acids long. Germline CDR1 is SGHNT and CDR2 is YYREEE (reference sequence). The V gene lost 3 bases and the J gene lost 0 bases, with 11 bases spanning the gap. The CDR3 loop is CASSWEGTSTDTQYF. CDR3 DNA: TGTGCCAGCAGCTGGGAAGGAACGAGCACAGATACGCAGTATTTT. Full variable domain (missing parts from reference TRBV5-4 and TRBJ2-3): ETGVTQSPTHLIKTRGQQVTLRCSSQSGHNTVSWYQQALGQGPQFIFQYYREEENGRGNFPPRFSGLQFPNYSSELNVNALELDDSALYLCASSWEGTSTDTQYFGPGTRLTVL.

This chain uses TRBV29-1 with TRBJ1-1; no clear D gene. The CDR3 is made up of 12 amino acids. V lost 1 base and J lost 7, with 10 bases in between. The germline V gene has CDR1 SQVTM and CDR2 ANQGSEA. CDR3 in amino acids: CSVEGSIGEAFF. CDR3 in DNA: TGCAGCGTTGAAGGCAGTATCGGTGAAGCTTTCTTT.

The table lists this clone with a count of one. The V call is TRBV7-2, the J call TRBJ2-1, with 8 bases that match TRBD2. Trimming at V came to 4 bases and at J to 6 bases, leaving 11 bases not matched to a gene. The germline V gene has CDR1 SGHTA and CDR2 FQGNSA. The CDR3 is 16 amino acids. Here the CDR3 reads CASSSRPGGPVNEQFF. The CDR3 nucleotides read TGTGCCAGCAGCTCGAGGCCGGGGGGGCCGGTCAATGAGCAGTTCTTC.